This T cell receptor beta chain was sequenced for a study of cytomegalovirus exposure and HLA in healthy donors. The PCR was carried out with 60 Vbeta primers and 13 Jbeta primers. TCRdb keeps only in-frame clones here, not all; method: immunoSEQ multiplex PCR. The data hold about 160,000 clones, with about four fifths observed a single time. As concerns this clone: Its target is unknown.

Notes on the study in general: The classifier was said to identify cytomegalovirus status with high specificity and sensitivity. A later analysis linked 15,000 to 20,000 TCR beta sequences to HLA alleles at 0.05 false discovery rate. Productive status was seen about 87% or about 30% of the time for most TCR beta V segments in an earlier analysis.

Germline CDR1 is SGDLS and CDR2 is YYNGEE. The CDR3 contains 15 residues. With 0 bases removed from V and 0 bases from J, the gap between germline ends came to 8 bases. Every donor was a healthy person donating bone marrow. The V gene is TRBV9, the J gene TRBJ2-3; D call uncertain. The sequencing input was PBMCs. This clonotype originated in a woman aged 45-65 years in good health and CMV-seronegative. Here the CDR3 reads CASSVGGSSTDTQYF. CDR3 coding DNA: TGTGCCAGCAGCGTAGGTGGCTCAAGCACAGATACGCAGTATTTT.